This TCR beta chain was profiled in a study of T cells after yellow fever vaccination. Regarding the study as a whole: The booster response re-showed most primary clones: 96% CD4, around 90% CD8. The secondary response showed a weaker magnitude and a faster peak, day 5 versus 15.

Trimming shortened V by 4 bases and J by 13 bases, and 10 bases separated the two germline ends. CDR3 length: 10 residues. The germline gives CDR1 GTSNPN, CDR2 SVGIG (reference sequence). TCRdb redid the calling of the 5' RACE reads with MiXCR, one entry per CDR3 protein. The table records under 300,000 distinct CDR3 sequences, roughly 13% of them present only once. As for this clonotype: The antigen remains unidentified.

The sequence came from a man younger than 40 who received the YFV17D yellow fever vaccine. V is TRBV30 and J is TRBJ2-2; D is unclear. Sample: CD4+ T cells sorted from PBMCs, taken 45 days after the yellow fever booster vaccination. In nucleotides, the CDR3 is TGTGCCTGGAAGGGCCAAGCGCTGTTTTTT. Protein sequence: CAWKGQALFF.